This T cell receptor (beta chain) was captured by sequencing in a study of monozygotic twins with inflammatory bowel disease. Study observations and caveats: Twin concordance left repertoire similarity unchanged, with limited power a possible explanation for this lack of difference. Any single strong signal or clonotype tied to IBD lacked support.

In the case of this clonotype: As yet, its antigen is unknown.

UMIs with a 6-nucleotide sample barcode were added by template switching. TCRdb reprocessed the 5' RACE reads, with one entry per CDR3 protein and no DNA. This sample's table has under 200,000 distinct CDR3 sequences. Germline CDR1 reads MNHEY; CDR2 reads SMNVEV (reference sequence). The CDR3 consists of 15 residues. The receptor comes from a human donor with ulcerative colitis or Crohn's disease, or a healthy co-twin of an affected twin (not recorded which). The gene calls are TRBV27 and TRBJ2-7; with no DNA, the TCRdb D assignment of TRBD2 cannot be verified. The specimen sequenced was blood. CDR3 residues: CASSLSGGIPAGQYF.